The text below deals with one T cell receptor (beta chain). Its antigen is unknown. The CDR3 is 15 amino acids. Germline V lookup: CDR1 KGHDR, CDR2 SFDVKD. Alongside a J-beta primer mix, a sample-barcoded 5' primer served in a second PCR lasting 7 to 11 cycles. One entry per CDR3 protein, called by TCRdb with MiXCR from the 5' RACE reads. Here the sample spans hundreds of thousands of distinct CDR3 sequences, 62% being singletons. The data derive from a study of blood T cells in healthy people across ages. The overall study: About one barcoded beta molecule was captured per two T cells (by template switching). Points from the study as a whole: Because donor CMV status was unknown, expanded clonotype changes were possibly confounded. Compared with aged donors, long-lived donors showed fewer expanded clones, suggesting selection. Using unsorted PBMCs precluded a conclusive naive versus antigen-experienced comparison.

V is TRBV24-1 and J is TRBJ2-1, with TRBD1 matching over 8 bases. The DNA end favors TRBJ2-7, so the J call may be wrong. The sample comprised blood. The TCR sequence derives from a man under 40 in good health. CDR3 in DNA: TGTGCCACCAGTGACCGGACAGGGCCCCCTTACGAGCAGTACTTC. It is translated as CATSDRTGPPYEQYF.